This T cell receptor beta chain was recorded in a study of T cell repertoires in cytomegalovirus infection. As for the study in general: It was the public TCR beta signatures that indicated both CMV infection and matching HLA type.

TCRdb re-analysed the reads in MiXCR, keeping a single row per CDR3 protein. The sample consists of 250,000 to 300,000 distinct CDR3 sequences, roughly 21% of them appearing once. The table lists this clonotype with many counts. Antigen specificity is unknown. CDR3 length equals 14 residues. V lost 4 bases, J lost 4 bases, and 13 bases lay in between. Germline V CDR1 and CDR2: SGHTA, FQGNSA. J is TRBJ1-1 and V is TRBV7-2; tentatively, D is TRBD1 (5 bases). This TCR derives from a human donor in good health (CMV status not recorded). Some clones in this sample may be carry-over from other donors' samples. The sample was cultured PBMCs, taken from culture after CMV antigen stimulation. CDR3 nucleotides: TGTGCCAGCAGCTCTCAGGGTCTTTCCACTGAAGCTTTCTTT. As protein: CASSSQGLSTEAFF.